The next 28 T cell receptor beta chains were all read from a single sample in a study of blood T cell repertoires in COVID-19. Assay: immunoSEQ multiplex PCR; the TCRdb copy retains only in-frame clones and omits some. The repertoire includes 160,000 or so clones, roughly 80% of them detected once, and 5.6% sits in the top ten. Material for sequencing was PBMCs or T cells enriched from blood (not recorded which). These receptor sequences come from a woman aged 35 to 49 with acute COVID-19.

The chain combines TRBV2 with TRBJ2-1; TRBD2 matches at 10 bases. After removal of 2 bases from V and 0 bases from J, the junction contained 4 bases not matched to a gene. The germline gives CDR1 SNHLY, CDR2 FYNNEI. The CDR3 runs 17 residues. The CDR3 is CASSESASGSSYNEQFF. Here the CDR3 DNA reads TGTGCCAGCAGTGAAAGTGCTAGCGGGAGCTCCTACAATGAGCAGTTCTTC.

The chain joins TRBV7-2 to TRBJ2-4; 8 positions match TRBD2. This CDR3 is built from 17 residues. J lost 1 base, V lost 5 bases, and 10 bases had no gene match. Germline CDR1 is SGHTA and CDR2 is FQGNSA. In DNA form, the CDR3 reads TGTGCCAGCAGCCCTAGCGCGGGGGGCGCCGCCAAAAACATTCAGTACTTC. Translation: CASSPSAGGAAKNIQYF. Variable domain in full (rest from reference TRBV7-2 and TRBJ2-4): GAGVSQSPSNKVTEKGKDVELRCDPISGHTALYWYRQSLGQGLEFLIYFQGNSAPDKSGLPSDRFSAERTGGSVSTLTIQRTQQEDSAVYLCASSPSAGGAAKNIQYFGAGTRLSVL.

The sample holds a few counts of this clone. The V and J genes are TRBV7-9 and TRBJ1-2, with a possible D match to TRBD1 (5 bases). In germline, CDR1 is SEHNR, CDR2 FQNEAQ (reference sequence). The CDR3 consists of 14 residues. Trimming shortened V by 7 bases and J by 4 bases, and 16 bases separated the two germline ends. The CDR3 spells CASTPGKGGYGYTF. The CDR3 bases are TGTGCCAGCACCCCAGGGAAGGGAGGCTATGGCTACACCTTC.

The chain is built from TRBV12-3 or TRBV12-4 and TRBJ1-2; D ambiguous. V lost 5 bases and J 4 bases, leaving 11 bases between the germline ends. CDR3 size: 13 residues. CDR3 sequence reads: CASSPLQLYGYTF. CDR3 nucleotide sequence: TGTGCCAGCAGTCCGTTACAGCTCTATGGCTACACCTTC.

The chain carries TRBV9 and TRBJ2-2; 12 bases fit TRBD1. V dropped 4 bases and J dropped 5; count of bases not matched to a gene: 12. The CDR3 runs to 18 residues. CDR1 is SGDLS, CDR2 YYNGEE, per germline. The CDR3 coding sequence is TGTGCCAGCAGCTTCTCTCAGGGACAGGGGGCTTTGACCGGGGAGCTGTTTTTT. Its protein product is CASSFSQGQGALTGELFF. Together with reference TRBV9 and TRBJ2-2, the CDR3 gives the full variable domain: DSGVTQTPKHLITATGQRVTLRCSPRSGDLSVYWYQQSLDQGLQFLIQYYNGEERAKGNILERFSAQQFPDLHSELNLSSLELGDSALYFCASSFSQGQGALTGELFFGEGSRLTVL.

This clone is a singleton in its sample. The rearrangement uses TRBV6-5 and TRBJ2-1; 11 nucleotides agree with TRBD2. The CDR3 spans 13 residues. CDR1 is MNHEY, CDR2 SVGAGI, per germline. V lost 6 bases, J lost 10 bases, and 5 bases stayed unmatched. In DNA, the CDR3 is TGTGCCAGCAGGACTAGCGGGATGGGAGAGCAGTTCTTC. Residues: CASRTSGMGEQFF.

V is TRBV10-3 and J is TRBJ2-7; 8 bases are a match to TRBD2. V gave up 3 bases and J gave up 3 bases; unmatched junction bases: 22. Per the germline V gene, CDR1 is ENHRY and CDR2 is SYGVKD. The CDR3 sequence is 20 residues long. The CDR3 DNA reads TGTGCCATCAGTGATTGGGGGGCACTAGCGGACCGCTTGGGAAACTACGAGCAGTACTTC. This encodes CAISDWGALADRLGNYEQYF.

This clone was seen a handful of times. The rearrangement uses TRBV7-2 and TRBJ1-6; D unclear. The CDR3 is 14 amino acids. The V gene lost 5 bases and the J gene lost 0 bases, with 5 bases spanning the gap. The germline V gene has CDR1 SGHTA and CDR2 FQGNSA. CDR3 sequence reads: CASSPGSYNSPLHF. In DNA, the CDR3 is TGTGCCAGCAGCCCGGGCTCCTATAATTCACCCCTCCACTTT.

This clone has more than one count but fewer than ten. V and J are TRBV27 and TRBJ2-3; the match to TRBD2 covers 12 bases. Unmatched junction bases numbered 4, after V lost 7 bases and J lost 5 bases. CDR1 is MNHEY and CDR2 is SMNVEV in the germline V gene (reference sequence). The CDR3 has 14 residues. Here the CDR3 reads CASTSGRVIDTQYF. The CDR3 nucleotides are TGTGCCAGCACTAGCGGGAGGGTGATAGATACGCAGTATTTT.

This chain connects TRBV7-8 to TRBJ2-1, with TRBD2 matching over 7 bases. There are 14 residues in the CDR3. The germline V gene has CDR1 SGHVS and CDR2 FQNEAQ. V gave up 3 bases and J gave up 6 bases; unmatched junction bases: 5. The DNA of the CDR3 is TGTGCCAGCAGCTTCGGCGGGAGCTTCAATGAGCAGTTCTTC. Residues: CASSFGGSFNEQFF.

The CDR3 coding sequence is TGTGCCAGCAGCTCACGCCTCGACAGGGGTTGGGAAAAACTGTTTTTT. This translates into CASSSRLDRGWEKLFF. J is TRBJ1-4 and V is TRBV7-9; 8 bases match TRBD1. V lost 4 bases, J lost 8 bases, and 12 bases stayed unmatched. CDR3 length equals 16 residues. The germline CDR1 and CDR2 sequences are SEHNR and FQNEAQ (reference sequence). Variable domain in full (rest from reference TRBV7-9 and TRBJ1-4): DTGVSQNPRHKITKRGQNVTFRCDPISEHNRLYWYRQTLGQGPEFLTYFQNEAQLEKSRLLSDRFSAERPKGSFSTLEIQRTEQGDSAMYLCASSSRLDRGWEKLFFGSGTQLSVL.

The V call is TRBV18, the J call TRBJ1-1; TRBD1 agrees at 10 bases. CDR1 is KGHSH, CDR2 LQKENI, per germline. The CDR3 is 16 residues long. J was trimmed by 5 bases and V by 3 bases; bases with no gene match: 9. The CDR3 region has the DNA TGTGCCAGCTCACCGCGACAGGGGGCAGGAGGGACTGAAGCTTTCTTT. It encodes CASSPRQGAGGTEAFF.

In this sample, this clone turned up once. The CDR3 DNA sequence: TGTGCCAGCAGTTACGGCCAAAAACTGTTTTTT. This codes for CASSYGQKLFF. The chain is built from TRBV6-5 and TRBJ1-4; D gene ambiguous. V shed 2 bases and J shed 9 bases, with 4 bases lying between them. The CDR3 runs to 11 residues. The germline gives CDR1 MNHEY, CDR2 SVGAGI.

The rearrangement links TRBV7-2 to TRBJ2-1; possible D gene TRBD1, 5 bases. V gave up 0 bases and J gave up 13 bases, with 7 bases separating them. The CDR3 is 11 amino acids. Per germline, CDR1 SGHTA and CDR2 FQGNSA. CDR3 loop: CASSLAGPQFF. CDR3 coding DNA: TGTGCCAGCAGCTTAGCGGGGCCCCAGTTCTTC.

The rearrangement links TRBV5-1 to TRBJ2-1; maybe TRBD2 (5 bases). Deletions cut 6 bases from V and 7 bases from J, with 23 bases between. CDR1 SGHRS and CDR2 YFSETQ come from the germline V gene. The CDR3 spans 16 residues. The CDR3, as DNA: TGCGCCAGCACTTCTTCACTAGTAGGAGCTAGAAATGAGCAGTTCTTC. Protein: CASTSSLVGARNEQFF.

This chain uses TRBV7-3 with TRBJ1-2, with 8 bases lining up with TRBD1. This CDR3 is built from 20 residues. Germline V gene data show CDR1 as SGHTA and CDR2 as FQGTGA. Unmatched junction bases numbered 15, after V lost 0 bases and J lost 0 bases. The CDR3 sequence is CASSLTFEVGQGATNYGYTF. The CDR3 DNA reads as TGTGCCAGCAGCTTAACGTTCGAGGTGGGGCAGGGGGCGACTAACTATGGCTACACCTTC.

Here the CDR3 DNA reads TGTGCCAGCAGTGAAGCCATGGGACAGGGGTCCTACGAGCAGTACTTC. Protein sequence: CASSEAMGQGSYEQYF. V gene TRBV6-1 combines with J gene TRBJ2-7, with 10 bases identical to TRBD1. Germline CDR1 reads MNHNS; CDR2 reads SASEGT. The CDR3 has 16 residues. The V and J ends lost 0 bases and 1 base, in that order; junction bases with no gene match: 3.

The chain carries TRBV7-6 and TRBJ2-3; 13 bases map to TRBD2. CDR3 length equals 16 residues. V shed 5 bases, J shed 2 bases, and the junction held 4 bases outside the gene matches. Per germline, CDR1 SGHVS and CDR2 FNYEAQ. The CDR3 loop is CASSAGLAGPTDTQYF. CDR3 coding DNA: TGTGCCAGCAGCGCGGGACTAGCGGGACCCACAGATACGCAGTATTTT.

The rearrangement links TRBV27 to TRBJ2-7; a possible D gene is TRBD1 (5 bases). The germline CDR1 and CDR2 sequences are MNHEY and SMNVEV (reference sequence). This CDR3 is 14 amino acids long. Between the trimmed V and J ends, which lost 5 bases and 3 bases, there was a span of 14 bases. The CDR3: CASSPGQGFYEQYF. For the CDR3, the DNA is TGTGCCAGCAGTCCAGGCCAGGGTTTCTACGAGCAGTACTTC.

Regarding this clone: A clone one base away is much larger, so this may be a read error. V is TRBV6-5 and J is TRBJ1-1; D gene uncertain. Germline values: CDR1 MNHEY, CDR2 SVGAGI. The CDR3 is 13 residues long. V was shortened by 2 bases and J by 1 base, with 5 bases between the two germline ends. The CDR3 DNA is TGTGCCAGCAGTTACAACAGGAACACTGAAGCTTTCTTT. The encoded protein is CASSYNRNTEAFF.

The chain is built from TRBV18 and TRBJ1-2; D remains ambiguous. The CDR3 totals 13 residues. The germline gives CDR1 KGHSH, CDR2 LQKENI. Trimming cost V 3 bases and J 8 bases, with 13 bases left between them. This chain's CDR3 is CASSPSEDIGYTF. CDR3 bases: TGTGCCAGCTCACCTTCGGAGGATATCGGCTACACCTTC.

The gene calls are TRBV2 and TRBJ1-5; TRBD1 matches 9 bases. V gave up 8 bases and J gave up 6 bases; unmatched junction bases: 11. The CDR3 is 15 residues long. Germline CDR1 and CDR2: SNHLY and FYNNEI. For the CDR3, the DNA is TGTGCCAGCGGCCCGACAGGGGGGGGTGGTCAGCCCCAGCATTTT. It specifies CASGPTGGGGQPQHF.

The chain carries TRBV9 and TRBJ2-3; a weak D match, TRBD2 (5 bases). V gave up 4 bases and J gave up 0 bases, with 9 bases separating them. The CDR3 covers 14 residues. Germline V gives CDR1 SGDLS, CDR2 YYNGEE. The CDR3 is CASSYGVSTDTQYF. CDR3 nucleotides: TGTGCCAGCAGCTACGGGGTTAGCACAGATACGCAGTATTTT.

Only a few counts were recorded for this clone. V gene TRBV21-1 combines with J gene TRBJ2-1; TRBD2 reflects the table's D call only, with no check against the DNA. TRBV21-1 is a recognized pseudogene. This CDR3 region has 19 residues. This chain's CDR3 is CASSKNIGTSGASYNEQFF. The CDR3 DNA is TGTGCCAGCAGCAAAAATATAGGGACTAGCGGGGCCTCCTACAATGAGCAGTTCTTC.

This chain links TRBV18 with TRBJ2-7; 7 nucleotides agree with TRBD2. Germline trimming cut 6 bases from V and 5 bases from J; bases unmatched to any gene: 7. The germline V gene has CDR1 KGHSH and CDR2 LQKENI. The CDR3 sequence is 13 residues long. The CDR3 loop is CASSLGRVNEQYF. CDR3 DNA: TGTGCCAGCTCCTTGGGGAGGGTGAACGAGCAGTACTTC.

This sequence joins TRBV13 and TRBJ2-5; 7 bases map to TRBD1. J was trimmed by 2 bases and V by 3 bases; bases with no gene match: 3. This CDR3 spans 14 amino acids. Germline V gene sequence: CDR1 PRHDT, CDR2 FYEKMQ (reference sequence). The CDR3 sequence: CASSLGTAQETQYF. The CDR3, as DNA: TGTGCCAGCAGCTTGGGGACAGCTCAAGAGACCCAGTACTTC.

This clone was found a few times. This chain connects TRBV2 to TRBJ1-2; tentatively, D is TRBD1 (5 bases). V lost 2 bases and J 8 bases, leaving 12 bases between the germline ends. The CDR3 has 13 residues. Germline V lookup: CDR1 SNHLY, CDR2 FYNNEI. As DNA, the CDR3 is TGTGCCAGCAGTGAACTGAAGGGGCACGGCTACACCTTC. As protein: CASSELKGHGYTF.

This clone has only a few counts. The same CDR3 is also encoded by other DNA sequences in this sample. The gene calls are TRBV7-9 and TRBJ2-7; TRBD2 matches 10 bases. V dropped 6 bases and J dropped 3; count of bases not matched to a gene: 2. The CDR3 runs to 13 residues. Germline loops: CDR1 SEHNR, CDR2 FQNEAQ (reference sequence). This CDR3 reads CASSLAGDYEQYF. In DNA, the CDR3 is TGTGCCAGCAGTCTAGCGGGAGACTACGAGCAGTACTTC. Full variable domain (rest looked up from reference TRBV7-9 and TRBJ2-7): DTGVSQNPRHKITKRGQNVTFRCDPISEHNRLYWYRQTLGQGPEFLTYFQNEAQLEKSRLLSDRFSAERPKGSFSTLEIQRTEQGDSAMYLCASSLAGDYEQYFGPGTRLTVT.